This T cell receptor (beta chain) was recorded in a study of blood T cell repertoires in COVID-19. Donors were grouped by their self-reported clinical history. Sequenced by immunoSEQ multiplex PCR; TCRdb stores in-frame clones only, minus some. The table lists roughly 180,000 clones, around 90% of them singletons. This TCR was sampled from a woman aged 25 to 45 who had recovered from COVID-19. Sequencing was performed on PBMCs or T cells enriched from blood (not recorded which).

The CDR3 bases are TGTGCCAGCAGCCCCCGGACTAGCGGGAGCTACAATGAGCAGTTCTTC. Translation: CASSPRTSGSYNEQFF. The J gene is TRBJ2-1, the V gene TRBV11-3; TRBD2 aligns across 13 bases. Trimming removed 5 bases from V and 3 bases from J; junction bases left unmatched: 4. The CDR3 loop spans 16 amino acids. CDR1 and CDR2 from the germline V gene are SGHNT and YENEEA.